This T cell receptor beta chain was sequenced in a study of control samples from healthy donors and cancer patients. Clones were sequenced by immunoSEQ multiplex PCR, and TCRdb holds only the in-frame ones, with some missing. This table holds roughly 130,000 clones, roughly 90% found once. This clone came up a few times. The origin of this receptor is a young man in good health. The sequencing sample was made of blood.

For the CDR3, the DNA is TGTGCCAGCAGACCGATTGGGACCACAGGTTCATATGGCTACACCTTC. It is translated as CASRPIGTTGSYGYTF. The V and J genes are TRBV7-9 and TRBJ1-2; D might be TRBD1 (5 bases). Germline V gene sequence: CDR1 SEHNR, CDR2 FQNEAQ (reference sequence). V lost 6 bases and J 5 bases, leaving 22 bases between the germline ends. The CDR3 is 16 residues long.